This T cell receptor beta chain was captured by sequencing in a study of Ad26.COV2.S vaccination and SARS-CoV-2 variants. Turning to the study itself: Intramuscular Ad26.COV2.S at 5x10^10 or 1x10^11 viral particles. Study observations and caveats: Those who received the vaccine showed greater spike-specific TCR breadth than those given placebo.

The protocol was immunoSEQ multiplex PCR, while the TCRdb copy is restricted to in-frame clones and leaves out a portion. Of over 400,000 clones listed, approximately 90% are singletons. The CDR3 sequence is 18 residues long. Germline CDR1 is MNHNS and CDR2 is SASEGT. Losses at the gene ends were 3 bases for V and 4 bases for J; bases not matched to a gene: 11. Regarding this clone: What it binds is unknown.

Documented treatment: over 15 received Ad26.COV2.S at low or high dose, single or two shots; 5 received placebo; per-sample allocation not given. The investigators took samples on day 63 after the first vaccine or placebo injection. Spike of the Wuhan-strain SARS-CoV-2 was expressed by an Ad26 vector, which formed the vaccine. The specimen comprised peripheral blood, sampled in a trial of Ad26.COV2.S vaccine versus placebo. This sequence joins TRBV6-1 and TRBJ2-1, with TRBD2 identical over 11 bases. The clonotype was recovered from a person aged 18 to 59 who received the Ad26.COV2.S COVID-19 vaccine or a placebo. The chain's CDR3 is CASSDAQLIAGGYNEQFF. The DNA for the CDR3 is TGTGCCAGCAGTGACGCGCAATTAATAGCGGGGGGGTACAATGAGCAGTTCTTC.